A selection of T cell receptor beta chains follows, all from one sample in a study of cytomegalovirus exposure and HLA in healthy donors. Sequenced by immunoSEQ multiplex PCR; TCRdb stores in-frame clones only, minus some. The data show 170,000 or so clones, with less than 85% seen just once and more than 5% held by the top ten. Source material: PBMCs. These receptors came from a man aged 35-49 years in good health and CMV-seronegative. Both conserved end residues are part of each CDR3. A D gene is named only where the DNA matches it firmly.

CDR3aa,CDR3nt,v_gene,j_gene,d_gene
CAWSRTRRLGEQYF,TGTGCCTGGAGTCGGACTCGTAGATTGGGCGAGCAGTACTTC,TRBV30,TRBJ2-7,NA
CASSFPRDKETQYF,TGTGCCAGCAGTTTTCCCCGGGACAAAGAGACCCAGTACTTC,TRBV5-5,TRBJ2-5,NA
CAISEQGTGSTGANVLTF,TGTGCCATCAGTGAGCAAGGGACAGGGTCCACTGGGGCCAACGTCCTGACTTTC,TRBV10-3,TRBJ2-6,TRBD1
CASREGTEAFF,TGTGCCAGCAGGGAGGGGACTGAAGCTTTCTTT,TRBV19,TRBJ1-1,NA
CASSVVTSGNTGELFF,TGCGCCAGCAGCGTAGTCACTAGCGGTAACACCGGGGAGCTGTTTTTT,TRBV9,TRBJ2-2,TRBD2
CASTYGQYNSPLHF,TGTGCCAGCACTTACGGGCAGTATAATTCACCCCTCCACTTT,TRBV6-5,TRBJ1-6,NA
CASSLGTSGTRDEQFF,TGTGCCAGCAGCTTAGGGACTAGCGGGACCCGGGATGAGCAGTTCTTC,TRBV7-7,TRBJ2-1,TRBD2
CASSSPSGNTEAFF,TGTGCCAGCAGTTCTCCATCCGGGAACACTGAAGCTTTCTTT,TRBV7-9,TRBJ1-1,NA
CASSRAGQKNTEAFF,TGTGCCAGCAGTCGCGCCGGACAGAAGAACACTGAAGCTTTCTTT,TRBV6-5,TRBJ1-1,NA
CASGLHGERDEQFF,TGTGCTAGTGGTTTGCACGGGGAGAGAGATGAGCAGTTCTTC,TRBV12-5,TRBJ2-1,NA